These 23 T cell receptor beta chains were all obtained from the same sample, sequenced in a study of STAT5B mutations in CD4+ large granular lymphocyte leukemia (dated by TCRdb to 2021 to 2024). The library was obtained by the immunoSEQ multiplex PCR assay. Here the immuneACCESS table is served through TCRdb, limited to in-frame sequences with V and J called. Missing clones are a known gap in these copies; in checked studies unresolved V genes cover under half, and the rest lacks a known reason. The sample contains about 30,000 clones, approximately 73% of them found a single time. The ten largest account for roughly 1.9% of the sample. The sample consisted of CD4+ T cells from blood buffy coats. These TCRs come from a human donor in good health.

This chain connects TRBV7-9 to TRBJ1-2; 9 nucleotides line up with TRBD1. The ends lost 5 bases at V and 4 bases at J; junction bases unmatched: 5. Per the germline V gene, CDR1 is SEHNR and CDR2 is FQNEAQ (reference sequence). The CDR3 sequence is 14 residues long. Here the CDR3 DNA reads TGTGCCAGCAGCCCACAGGGGGCTTTCTATGGCTACACCTTC. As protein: CASSPQGAFYGYTF.

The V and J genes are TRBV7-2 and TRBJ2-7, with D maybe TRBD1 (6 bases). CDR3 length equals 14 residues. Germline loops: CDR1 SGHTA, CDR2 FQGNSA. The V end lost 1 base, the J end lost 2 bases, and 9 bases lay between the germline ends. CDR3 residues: CASSLEGGPYEQYF. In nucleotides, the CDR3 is TGTGCCAGCAGCTTAGAAGGGGGTCCCTACGAGCAGTACTTC. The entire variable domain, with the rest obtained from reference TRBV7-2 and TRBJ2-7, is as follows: GAGVSQSPSNKVTEKGKDVELRCDPISGHTALYWYRQSLGQGLEFLIYFQGNSAPDKSGLPSDRFSAERTGGSVSTLTIQRTQQEDSAVYLCASSLEGGPYEQYFGPGTRLTVT.

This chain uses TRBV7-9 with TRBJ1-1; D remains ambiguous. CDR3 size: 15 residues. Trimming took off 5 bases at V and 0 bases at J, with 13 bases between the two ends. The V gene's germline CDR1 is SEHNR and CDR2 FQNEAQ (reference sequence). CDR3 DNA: TGTGCCAGCAGCCCCGAGTCTGCAATGAACACTGAAGCTTTCTTT. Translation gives CASSPESAMNTEAFF.

The CDR3: CASSAQSGGGNEKLFF. CDR3 nucleotides: TGTGCCAGCAGCGCGCAATCAGGGGGAGGGAATGAAAAACTGTTTTTT. The chain recombines TRBV2 with TRBJ1-4; 7 bases align to TRBD1. This CDR3 comprises 16 residues. Looked up from germline, CDR1 is SNHLY and CDR2 is FYNNEI. V lost 6 bases, J lost 5 bases, and 12 bases stayed unmatched.

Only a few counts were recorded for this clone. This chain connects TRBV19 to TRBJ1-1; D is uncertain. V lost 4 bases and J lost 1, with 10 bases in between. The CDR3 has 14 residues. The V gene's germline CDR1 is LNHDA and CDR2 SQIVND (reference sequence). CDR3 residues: CASSTSTANTEAFF. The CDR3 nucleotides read TGTGCCAGTAGTACCTCGACGGCGAACACTGAAGCTTTCTTT.

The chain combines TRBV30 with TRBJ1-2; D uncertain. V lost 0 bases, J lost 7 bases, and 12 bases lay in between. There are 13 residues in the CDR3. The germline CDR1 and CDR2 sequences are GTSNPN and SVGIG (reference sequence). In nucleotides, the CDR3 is TGTGCCTGGAGTGTCCGGGAGAAAGGTGGCTACACCTTC. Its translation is CAWSVREKGGYTF.

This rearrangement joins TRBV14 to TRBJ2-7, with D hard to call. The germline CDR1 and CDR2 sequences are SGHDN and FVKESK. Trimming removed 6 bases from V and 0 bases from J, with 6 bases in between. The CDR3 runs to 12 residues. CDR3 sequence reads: CASSYTSYEQYF. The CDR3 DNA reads TGTGCCAGCAGTTATACCTCCTACGAGCAGTACTTC.

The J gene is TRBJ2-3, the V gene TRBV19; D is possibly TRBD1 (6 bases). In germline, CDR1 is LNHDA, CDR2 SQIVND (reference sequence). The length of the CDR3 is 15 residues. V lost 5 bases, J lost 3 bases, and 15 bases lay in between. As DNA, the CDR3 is TGTGCCAGTAGTGTACAGGGTAGGGGGACAGATACGCAGTATTTT. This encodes CASSVQGRGTDTQYF. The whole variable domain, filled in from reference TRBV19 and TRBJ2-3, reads DGGITQSPKYLFRKEGQNVTLSCEQNLNHDAMYWYRQDPGQGLRLIYYSQIVNDFQKGDIAEGYSVSREKKESFPLTVTSAQKNPTAFYLCASSVQGRGTDTQYFGPGTRLTVL.

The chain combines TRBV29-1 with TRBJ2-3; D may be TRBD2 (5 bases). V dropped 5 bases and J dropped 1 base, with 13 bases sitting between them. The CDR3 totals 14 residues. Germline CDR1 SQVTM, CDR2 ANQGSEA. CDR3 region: CSVLLAGRTDTQYF. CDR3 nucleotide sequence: TGCAGCGTTCTACTGGCGGGCCGCACAGATACGCAGTATTTT.

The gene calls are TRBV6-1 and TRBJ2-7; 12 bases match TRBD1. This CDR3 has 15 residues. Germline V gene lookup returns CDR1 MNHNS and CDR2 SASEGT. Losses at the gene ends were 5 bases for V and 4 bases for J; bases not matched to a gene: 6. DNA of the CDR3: TGTGCCAGCAGTTCGGGGACAGGGGGCAAGTACGAGCAGTACTTC. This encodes CASSSGTGGKYEQYF.

The CDR3, as DNA: TGTGCCAGCAGCCTGGGACTAGCGGGGGGCAGTGGAGAGTTCTTC. It codes for CASSLGLAGGSGEFF. This chain connects TRBV5-6 to TRBJ2-1; 15 positions match TRBD2. CDR1 and CDR2 from the germline V gene are SGHDT and YYEEEE. V dropped 4 bases and J dropped 14; count of bases not matched to a gene: 10. This CDR3 comprises 15 residues.

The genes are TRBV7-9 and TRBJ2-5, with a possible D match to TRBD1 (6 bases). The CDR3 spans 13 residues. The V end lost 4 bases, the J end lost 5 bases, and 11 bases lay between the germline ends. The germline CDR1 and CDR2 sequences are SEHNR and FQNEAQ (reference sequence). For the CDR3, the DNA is TGTGCCAGCAGCTCAGGGACAATGGAGACCCAGTACTTC. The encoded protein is CASSSGTMETQYF.

This CDR3 is CASSRREGQETQYF. The CDR3 DNA reads TGCGCCAGCAGCAGGCGGGAGGGCCAGGAGACCCAGTACTTC. The genes are TRBV5-1 and TRBJ2-5; 9 bases are shared with TRBD2. CDR1 is SGHRS, CDR2 YFSETQ, per germline. V gave up 4 bases and J gave up 5 bases; unmatched junction bases: 6. This CDR3 contains 14 residues.

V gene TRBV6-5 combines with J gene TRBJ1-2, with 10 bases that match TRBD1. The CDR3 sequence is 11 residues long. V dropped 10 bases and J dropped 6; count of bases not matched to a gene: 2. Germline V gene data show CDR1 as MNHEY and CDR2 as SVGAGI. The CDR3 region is CATGTGDGYTF. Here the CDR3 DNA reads TGTGCCACCGGGACAGGGGATGGCTACACCTTC.

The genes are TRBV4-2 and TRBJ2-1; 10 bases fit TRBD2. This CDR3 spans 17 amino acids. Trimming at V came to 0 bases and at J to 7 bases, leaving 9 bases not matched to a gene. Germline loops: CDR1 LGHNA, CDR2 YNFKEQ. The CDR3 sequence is CASSQDRRTSGLNEQFF. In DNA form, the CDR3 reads TGTGCCAGCAGCCAAGATAGAAGGACTAGCGGATTAAATGAGCAGTTCTTC.

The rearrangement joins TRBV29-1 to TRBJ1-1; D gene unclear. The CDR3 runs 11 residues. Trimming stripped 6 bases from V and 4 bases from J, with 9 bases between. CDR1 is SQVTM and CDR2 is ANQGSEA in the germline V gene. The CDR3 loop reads CSVTTGTEAFF. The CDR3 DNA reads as TGCAGCGTGACGACGGGCACTGAAGCTTTCTTT.

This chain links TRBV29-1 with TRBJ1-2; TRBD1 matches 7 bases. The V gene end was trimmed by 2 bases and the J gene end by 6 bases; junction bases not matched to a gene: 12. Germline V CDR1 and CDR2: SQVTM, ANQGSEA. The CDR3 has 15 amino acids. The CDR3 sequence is CSVEKLDRSMDGYTF. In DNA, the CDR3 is TGCAGCGTTGAAAAATTGGACAGGTCAATGGATGGCTACACCTTC.

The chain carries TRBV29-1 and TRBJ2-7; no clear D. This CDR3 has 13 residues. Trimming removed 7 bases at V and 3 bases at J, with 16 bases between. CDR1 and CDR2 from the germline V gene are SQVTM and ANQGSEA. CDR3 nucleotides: TGCAGCGCTGAGCTGGCAGAGAGCTACGAGCAGTACTTC. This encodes CSAELAESYEQYF.

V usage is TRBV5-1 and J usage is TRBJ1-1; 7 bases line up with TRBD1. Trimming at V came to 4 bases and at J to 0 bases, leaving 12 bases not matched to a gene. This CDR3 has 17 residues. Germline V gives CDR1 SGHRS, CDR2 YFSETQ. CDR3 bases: TGCGCCAGCAGCATAGGGGGCGCGGGAGGGATGAACACTGAAGCTTTCTTT. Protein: CASSIGGAGGMNTEAFF.

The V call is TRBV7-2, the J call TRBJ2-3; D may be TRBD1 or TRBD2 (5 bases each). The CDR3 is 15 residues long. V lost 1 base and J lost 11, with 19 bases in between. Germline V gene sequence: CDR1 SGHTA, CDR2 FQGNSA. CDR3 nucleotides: TGTGCCAGCAGCTTAGGGAGACAGAGGGGAGTTGAGCAGTATTTT. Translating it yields CASSLGRQRGVEQYF.

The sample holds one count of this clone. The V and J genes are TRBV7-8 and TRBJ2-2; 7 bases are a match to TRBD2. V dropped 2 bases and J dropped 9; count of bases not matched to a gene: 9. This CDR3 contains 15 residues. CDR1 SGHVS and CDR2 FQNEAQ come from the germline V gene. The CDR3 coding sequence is TGTGCCAGCAGCTTAAGCGAGGGACTATCCCGGGAGCTGTTTTTT. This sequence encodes CASSLSEGLSRELFF.

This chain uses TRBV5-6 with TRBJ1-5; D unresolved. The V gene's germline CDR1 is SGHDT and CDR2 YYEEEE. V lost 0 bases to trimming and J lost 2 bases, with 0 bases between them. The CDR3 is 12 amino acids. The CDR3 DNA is TGTGCCAGCAGCTTGGGCAATCAGCCCCAGCATTTT. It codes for CASSLGNQPQHF.

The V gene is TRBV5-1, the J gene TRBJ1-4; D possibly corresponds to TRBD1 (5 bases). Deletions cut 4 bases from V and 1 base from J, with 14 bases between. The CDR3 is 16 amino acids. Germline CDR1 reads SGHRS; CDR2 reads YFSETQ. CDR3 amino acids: CASSPGHGRTNEKLFF. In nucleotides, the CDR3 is TGCGCCAGCAGCCCCGGACACGGAAGAACTAATGAAAAACTGTTTTTT.